This T cell receptor (beta chain) is drawn from a study of blood T cell repertoires in COVID-19. Study information: Collection of acute and convalescent COVID-19 samples took place in the United States, Italy and Spain. Sources were T cells, B-cell-depleted T cells, or PBMCs; the material itself was cDNA or gDNA.

Authors' data handling: Scientists estimated how many nucleated cells there were by amplifying reference gene primers. The assay was immunoSEQ multiplex PCR, and TCRdb's table has in-frame clones only and misses some. V and J calls and clone size are those listed in that table; D and trimming were worked out from the DNA. The top ten hold approximately 5% of the sample, which has some 190,000 clones, around four fifths seen once. This clone was seen only once. V lost 3 bases and J lost 3, with 12 bases in between. In germline, CDR1 is KGHSH, CDR2 LQKENI. The CDR3 has 15 residues. Sequenced material: peripheral blood. The TCR sequence derives from a woman in her 70s with active or convalescent COVID-19. The rearrangement links TRBV18 to TRBJ1-5, with no clear D. The CDR3 coding sequence is TGTGCCAGCTCACCGTCGGAGGGAGACAATCAGCCCCAGCATTTT. This translates into CASSPSEGDNQPQHF.